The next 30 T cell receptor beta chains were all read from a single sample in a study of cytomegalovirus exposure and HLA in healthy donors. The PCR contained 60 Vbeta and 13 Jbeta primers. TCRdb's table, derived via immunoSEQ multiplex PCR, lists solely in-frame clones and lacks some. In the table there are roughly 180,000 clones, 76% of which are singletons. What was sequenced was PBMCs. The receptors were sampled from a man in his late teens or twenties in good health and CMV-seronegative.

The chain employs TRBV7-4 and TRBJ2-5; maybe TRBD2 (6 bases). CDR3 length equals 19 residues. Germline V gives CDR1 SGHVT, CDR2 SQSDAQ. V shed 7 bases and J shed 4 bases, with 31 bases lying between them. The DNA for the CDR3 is TGTGCCAGCACCCCTAGGGCCCTCCGGGACCCAGACGGGGGAGAGACCCAGTACTTC. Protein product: CASTPRALRDPDGGETQYF.

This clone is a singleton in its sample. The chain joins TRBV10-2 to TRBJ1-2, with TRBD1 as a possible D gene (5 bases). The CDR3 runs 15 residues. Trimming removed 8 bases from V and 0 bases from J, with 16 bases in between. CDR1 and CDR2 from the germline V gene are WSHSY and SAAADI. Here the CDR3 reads CASRAQGISNYGYTF. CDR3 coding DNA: TGCGCCAGCCGCGCCCAGGGAATCTCTAACTATGGCTACACCTTC.

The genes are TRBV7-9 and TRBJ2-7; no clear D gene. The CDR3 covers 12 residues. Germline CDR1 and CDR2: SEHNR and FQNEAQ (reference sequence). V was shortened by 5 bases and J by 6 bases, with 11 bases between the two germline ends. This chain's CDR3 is CASSPLLGEQYF. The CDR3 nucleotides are TGTGCCAGCAGCCCCCTTCTCGGCGAGCAGTACTTC.

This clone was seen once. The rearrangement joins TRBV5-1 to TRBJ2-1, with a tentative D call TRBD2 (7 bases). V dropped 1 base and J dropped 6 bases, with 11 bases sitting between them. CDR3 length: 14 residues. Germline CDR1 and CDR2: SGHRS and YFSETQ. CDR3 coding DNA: TGCGCCAGCAGCTTGCCTGGGGGGGCCAATGAGCAGTTCTTC. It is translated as CASSLPGGANEQFF.

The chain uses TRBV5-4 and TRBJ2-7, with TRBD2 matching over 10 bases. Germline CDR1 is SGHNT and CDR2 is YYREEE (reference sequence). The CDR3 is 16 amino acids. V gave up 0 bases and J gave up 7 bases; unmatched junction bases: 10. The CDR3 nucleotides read TGTGCCAGCAGCTTGGGCCCCGGGACTAGCGAGGGGGAGCAGTACTTC. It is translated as CASSLGPGTSEGEQYF.

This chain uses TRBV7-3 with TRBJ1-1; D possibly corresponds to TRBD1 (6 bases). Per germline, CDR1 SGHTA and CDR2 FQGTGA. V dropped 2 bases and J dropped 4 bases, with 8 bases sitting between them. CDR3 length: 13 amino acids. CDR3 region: CASSLQGSTEAFF. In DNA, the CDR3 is TGTGCCAGCAGCTTACAGGGGAGCACTGAAGCTTTCTTT.

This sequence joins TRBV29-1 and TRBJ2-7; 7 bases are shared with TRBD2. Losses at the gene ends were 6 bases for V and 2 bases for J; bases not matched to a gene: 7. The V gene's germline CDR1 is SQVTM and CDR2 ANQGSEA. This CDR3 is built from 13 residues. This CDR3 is CSVVTGTTYEQYF. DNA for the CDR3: TGCAGCGTGGTAACCGGGACTACCTACGAGCAGTACTTC.

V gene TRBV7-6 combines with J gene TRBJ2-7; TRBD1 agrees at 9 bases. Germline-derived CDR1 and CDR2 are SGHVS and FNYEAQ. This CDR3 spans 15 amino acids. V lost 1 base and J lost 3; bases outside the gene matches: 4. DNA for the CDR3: TGTGCCAGCAGCTTAGGGGGACAGGGAGGCTACGAGCAGTACTTC. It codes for CASSLGGQGGYEQYF.

CDR3 sequence (DNA): TGTGCCAGCAGTGAAGAGTACTCCTACGAGCAGTACTTC. It specifies CASSEEYSYEQYF. The chain recombines TRBV25-1 with TRBJ2-5, with unresolved D. With the DNA end fitting TRBJ2-7 better, the J assignment may be wrong. The CDR3 totals 13 residues. CDR1 and CDR2 (germline): MGHDK, SYGVNS.

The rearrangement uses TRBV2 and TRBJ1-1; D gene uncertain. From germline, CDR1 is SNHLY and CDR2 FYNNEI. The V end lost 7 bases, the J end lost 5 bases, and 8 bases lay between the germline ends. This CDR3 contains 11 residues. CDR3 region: CASNPGTEAFF. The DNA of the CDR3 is TGTGCCAGCAATCCCGGGACTGAAGCTTTCTTT. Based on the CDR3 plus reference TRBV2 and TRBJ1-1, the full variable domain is EPEVTQTPSHQVTQMGQEVILRCVPISNHLYFYWYRQILGQKVEFLVSFYNNEISEKSEIFDDQFSVERPDGSNFTLKIRSTKLEDSAMYFCASNPGTEAFFGQGTRLTVV.

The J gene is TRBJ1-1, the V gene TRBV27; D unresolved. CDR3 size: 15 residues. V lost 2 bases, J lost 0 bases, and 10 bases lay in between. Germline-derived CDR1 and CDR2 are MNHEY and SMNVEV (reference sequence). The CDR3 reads CASSLGSSMNTEAFF. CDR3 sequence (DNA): TGTGCCAGCAGTTTAGGGAGCAGTATGAACACTGAAGCTTTCTTT.

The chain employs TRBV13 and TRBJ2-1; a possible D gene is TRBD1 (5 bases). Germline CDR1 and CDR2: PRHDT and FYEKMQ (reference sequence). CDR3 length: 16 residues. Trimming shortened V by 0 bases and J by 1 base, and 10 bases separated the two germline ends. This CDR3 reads CASSLGAGKSYNEQFF. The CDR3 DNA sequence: TGTGCCAGCAGCTTAGGGGCAGGGAAGTCCTACAATGAGCAGTTCTTC.

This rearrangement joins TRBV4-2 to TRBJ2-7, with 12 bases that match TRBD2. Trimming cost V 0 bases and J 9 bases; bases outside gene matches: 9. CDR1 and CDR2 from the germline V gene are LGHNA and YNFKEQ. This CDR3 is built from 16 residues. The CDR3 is CASSQELAGGRWLQYF. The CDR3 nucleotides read TGTGCCAGCAGCCAAGAACTAGCGGGAGGAAGATGGCTGCAGTACTTC.

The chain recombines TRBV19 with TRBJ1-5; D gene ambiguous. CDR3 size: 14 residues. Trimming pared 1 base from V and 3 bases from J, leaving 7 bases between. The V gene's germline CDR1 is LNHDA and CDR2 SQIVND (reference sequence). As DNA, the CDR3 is TGTGCCAGTAGTATAGTCGAACACAATCAGCCCCAGCATTTT. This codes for CASSIVEHNQPQHF. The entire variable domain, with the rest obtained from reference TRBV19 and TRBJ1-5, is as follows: DGGITQSPKYLFRKEGQNVTLSCEQNLNHDAMYWYRQDPGQGLRLIYYSQIVNDFQKGDIAEGYSVSREKKESFPLTVTSAQKNPTAFYLCASSIVEHNQPQHFGDGTRLSIL.

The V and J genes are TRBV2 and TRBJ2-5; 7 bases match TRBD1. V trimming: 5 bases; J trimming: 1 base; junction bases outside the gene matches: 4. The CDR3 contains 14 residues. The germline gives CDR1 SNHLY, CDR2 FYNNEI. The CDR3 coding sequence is TGTGCCAGCAGTCTAGACAGGGCCCAAGAGACCCAGTACTTC. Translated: CASSLDRAQETQYF.

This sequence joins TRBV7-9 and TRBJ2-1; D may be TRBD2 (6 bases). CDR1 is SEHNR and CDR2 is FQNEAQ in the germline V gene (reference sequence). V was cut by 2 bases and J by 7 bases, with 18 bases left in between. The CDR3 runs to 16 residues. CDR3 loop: CASSLTMIVGGNEQFF. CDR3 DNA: TGTGCCAGCAGCTTAACGATGATAGTGGGAGGAAATGAGCAGTTCTTC. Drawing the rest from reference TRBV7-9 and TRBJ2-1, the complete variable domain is DTGVSQNPRHKITKRGQNVTFRCDPISEHNRLYWYRQTLGQGPEFLTYFQNEAQLEKSRLLSDRFSAERPKGSFSTLEIQRTEQGDSAMYLCASSLTMIVGGNEQFFGPGTRLTVL.

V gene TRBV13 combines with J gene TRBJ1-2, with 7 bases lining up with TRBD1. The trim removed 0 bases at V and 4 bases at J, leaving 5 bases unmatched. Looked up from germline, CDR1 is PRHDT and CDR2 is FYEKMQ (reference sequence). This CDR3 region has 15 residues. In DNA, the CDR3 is TGTGCCAGCAGCTTAGGGGCAGGGGGAAGCTATGGCTACACCTTC. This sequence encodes CASSLGAGGSYGYTF.

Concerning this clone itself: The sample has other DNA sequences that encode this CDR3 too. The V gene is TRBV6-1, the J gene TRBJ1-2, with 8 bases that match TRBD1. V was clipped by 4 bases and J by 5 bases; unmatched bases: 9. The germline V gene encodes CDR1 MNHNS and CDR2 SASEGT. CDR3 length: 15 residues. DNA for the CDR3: TGTGCCAGCAGTGCGAGCGGACAGGGAATTTATGGCTACACCTTC. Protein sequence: CASSASGQGIYGYTF.

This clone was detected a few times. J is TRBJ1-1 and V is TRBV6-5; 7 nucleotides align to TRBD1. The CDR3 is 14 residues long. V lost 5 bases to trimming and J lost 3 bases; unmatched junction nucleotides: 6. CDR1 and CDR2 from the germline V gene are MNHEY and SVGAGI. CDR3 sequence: CASSPRDSHTEAFF. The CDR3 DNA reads TGTGCCAGCAGTCCCCGGGACAGTCACACTGAAGCTTTCTTT.

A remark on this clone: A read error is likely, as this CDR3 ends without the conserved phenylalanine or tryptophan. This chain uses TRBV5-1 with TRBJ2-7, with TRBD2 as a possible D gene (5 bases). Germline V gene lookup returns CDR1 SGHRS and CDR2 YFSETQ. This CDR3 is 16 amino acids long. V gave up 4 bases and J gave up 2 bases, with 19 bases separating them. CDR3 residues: CASSPQGGRGTYEQYL. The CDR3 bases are TGCGCCAGCAGCCCCCAAGGAGGACGGGGAACCTACGAGCAGTACCTC.

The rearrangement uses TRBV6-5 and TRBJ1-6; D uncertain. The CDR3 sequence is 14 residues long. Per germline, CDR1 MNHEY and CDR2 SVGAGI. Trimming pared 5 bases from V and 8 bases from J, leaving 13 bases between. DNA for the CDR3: TGTGCCAGCAGTACCCAAGGAGGGTATTCACCCCTCCACTTT. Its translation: CASSTQGGYSPLHF.

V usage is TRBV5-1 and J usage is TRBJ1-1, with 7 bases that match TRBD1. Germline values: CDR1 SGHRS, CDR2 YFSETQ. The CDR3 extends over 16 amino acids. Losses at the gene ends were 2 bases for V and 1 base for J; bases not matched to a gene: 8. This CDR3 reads CASSLGQAGANTEAFF. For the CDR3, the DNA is TGCGCCAGCAGCTTAGGACAGGCCGGGGCGAACACTGAAGCTTTCTTT.

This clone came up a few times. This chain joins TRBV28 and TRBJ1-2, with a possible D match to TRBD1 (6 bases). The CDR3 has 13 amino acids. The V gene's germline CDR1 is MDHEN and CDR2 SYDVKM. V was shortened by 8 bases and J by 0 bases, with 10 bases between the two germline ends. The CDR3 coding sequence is TGTGCCAGCCGAACAGGGCCTAACTATGGCTACACCTTC. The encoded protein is CASRTGPNYGYTF.

The DNA of the CDR3 is TGTGCCAGCAGACGTCCGGGAGGAGGTGGCTATGGCTACACCTTC. Its translation is CASRRPGGGGYGYTF. The chain joins TRBV28 to TRBJ1-2; D gene uncertain. V dropped 6 bases and J dropped 4 bases, with 18 bases sitting between them. CDR3 length: 15 amino acids. CDR1 MDHEN and CDR2 SYDVKM come from the germline V gene.

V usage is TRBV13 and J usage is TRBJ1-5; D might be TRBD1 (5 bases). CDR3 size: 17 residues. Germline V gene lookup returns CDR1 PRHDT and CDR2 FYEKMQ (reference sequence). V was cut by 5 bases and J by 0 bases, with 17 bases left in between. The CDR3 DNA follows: TGTGCCAGCAGCCAGCGTGCTGGGGGGGATAGCAATCAGCCCCAGCATTTT. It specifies CASSQRAGGDSNQPQHF. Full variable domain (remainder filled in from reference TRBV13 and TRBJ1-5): AAGVIQSPRHLIKEKRETATLKCYPIPRHDTVYWYQQGPGQDPQFLISFYEKMQSDKGSIPDRFSAQQFSDYHSELNMSSLELGDSALYFCASSQRAGGDSNQPQHFGDGTRLSIL.

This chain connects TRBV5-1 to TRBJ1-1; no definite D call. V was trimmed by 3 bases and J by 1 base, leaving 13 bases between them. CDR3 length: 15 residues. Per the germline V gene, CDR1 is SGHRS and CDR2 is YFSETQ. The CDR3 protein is CASSSTPRENTEAFF. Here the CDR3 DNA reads TGCGCCAGCAGCTCAACGCCGAGGGAGAACACTGAAGCTTTCTTT. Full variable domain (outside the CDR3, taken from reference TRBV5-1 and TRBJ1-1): KAGVTQTPRYLIKTRGQQVTLSCSPISGHRSVSWYQQTPGQGLQFLFEYFSETQRNKGNFPGRFSGRQFSNSRSEMNVSTLELGDSALYLCASSSTPRENTEAFFGQGTRLTVV.

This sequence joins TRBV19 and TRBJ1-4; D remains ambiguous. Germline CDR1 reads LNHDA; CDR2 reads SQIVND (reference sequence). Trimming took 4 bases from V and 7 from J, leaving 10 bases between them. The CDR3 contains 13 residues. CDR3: CASSKNFGEKLFF. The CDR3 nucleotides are TGTGCCAGTAGTAAGAACTTCGGTGAAAAACTGTTTTTT.

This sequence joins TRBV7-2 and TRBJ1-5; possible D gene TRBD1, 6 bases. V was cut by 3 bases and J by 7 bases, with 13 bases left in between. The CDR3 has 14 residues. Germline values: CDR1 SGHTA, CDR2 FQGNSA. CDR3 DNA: TGTGCCAGCAGCTTTTCGACAGGCGGGCAGCCCCAGCATTTT. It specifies CASSFSTGGQPQHF.

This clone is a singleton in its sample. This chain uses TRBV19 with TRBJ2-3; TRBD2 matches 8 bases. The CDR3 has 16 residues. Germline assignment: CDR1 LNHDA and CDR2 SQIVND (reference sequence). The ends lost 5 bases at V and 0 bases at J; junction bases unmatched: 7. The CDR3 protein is CASSPSGGSSTDTQYF. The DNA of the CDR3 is TGTGCCAGTAGTCCCTCGGGGGGGTCGAGCACAGATACGCAGTATTTT.

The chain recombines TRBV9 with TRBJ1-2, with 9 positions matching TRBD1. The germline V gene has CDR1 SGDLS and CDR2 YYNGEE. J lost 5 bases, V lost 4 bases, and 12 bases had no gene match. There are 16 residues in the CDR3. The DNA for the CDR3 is TGTGCCAGCAGCCTCGGACCGGGGACAGGGATTTATGGCTACACCTTC. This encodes CASSLGPGTGIYGYTF.